This is a list of T cell receptor beta chains from one sample in a study of cytomegalovirus exposure and HLA in healthy donors. The table came from immunoSEQ multiplex PCR; TCRdb's copy has only in-frame clones and leaves some out. The sample lists about 120,000 clones; about four fifths were seen once. Sequences were obtained from PBMCs. These receptor sequences come from a female donor in good health and CMV-seropositive. The CDR3 runs from the conserved cysteine through the conserved F or W. Each record gives: J gene, V gene, D gene, clone size, CDR3 protein, CDR3 DNA. The D gene is left open where the match is weak. Not every row has a clone size; where given, it reads once, few, many or a size class.

J gene: TRBJ2-2
V gene: TRBV14
D gene: TRBD2
clone size: -
CDR3 protein: CASSQDQTSGGRRVLFF
CDR3 DNA: TGTGCCAGCAGCCAAGACCAAACTAGCGGGGGACGTCGGGTGCTGTTTTTT

J gene: TRBJ1-2
V gene: TRBV7-9
D gene: TRBD1
clone size: -
CDR3 protein: CASSRLQGVDGYTF
CDR3 DNA: TGTGCCAGCAGCCGACTCCAGGGGGTAGATGGCTACACCTTC

J gene: TRBJ1-5
V gene: TRBV6-5
D gene: -
clone size: -
CDR3 protein: CASSYRESNQPQHF
CDR3 DNA: TGTGCCAGCAGTTACAGGGAGAGCAATCAGCCCCAGCATTTT

J gene: TRBJ1-1
V gene: TRBV10-3
D gene: -
clone size: -
CDR3 protein: CAISPQQGNTEAFF
CDR3 DNA: TGTGCCATCAGTCCGCAACAGGGGAACACTGAAGCTTTCTTT

J gene: TRBJ1-2
V gene: TRBV4-1
D gene: TRBD1
clone size: -
CDR3 protein: CASSPTPGQLNYGYTF
CDR3 DNA: TGCGCCAGCAGCCCGACACCGGGACAGCTAAACTATGGCTACACCTTC

J gene: TRBJ2-2
V gene: TRBV11-3
D gene: TRBD1
clone size: -
CDR3 protein: CASSLRGPGTGELFF
CDR3 DNA: TGTGCCAGCAGCTTAAGGGGGCCCGGGACCGGGGAGCTGTTTTTT

J gene: TRBJ1-5
V gene: TRBV2
D gene: TRBD1
clone size: few
CDR3 protein: CASRLQGREQPQHF
CDR3 DNA: TGTGCCAGCAGACTACAGGGGAGAGAACAGCCCCAGCATTTT

J gene: TRBJ1-1
V gene: TRBV7-9
D gene: -
clone size: -
CDR3 protein: CASSPLSVAEAFF
CDR3 DNA: TGTGCCAGCAGCCCCCTGAGTGTCGCTGAAGCTTTCTTT

J gene: TRBJ2-5
V gene: TRBV10-3
D gene: TRBD2
clone size: -
CDR3 protein: CAISEAGTSGGETQYF
CDR3 DNA: TGTGCCATCAGTGAGGCCGGGACTAGCGGGGGAGAGACCCAGTACTTC

J gene: TRBJ2-5
V gene: TRBV7-9
D gene: -
clone size: -
CDR3 protein: CASSLARTDQETQYF
CDR3 DNA: TGTGCCAGCAGCTTAGCACGGACAGACCAAGAGACCCAGTACTTC